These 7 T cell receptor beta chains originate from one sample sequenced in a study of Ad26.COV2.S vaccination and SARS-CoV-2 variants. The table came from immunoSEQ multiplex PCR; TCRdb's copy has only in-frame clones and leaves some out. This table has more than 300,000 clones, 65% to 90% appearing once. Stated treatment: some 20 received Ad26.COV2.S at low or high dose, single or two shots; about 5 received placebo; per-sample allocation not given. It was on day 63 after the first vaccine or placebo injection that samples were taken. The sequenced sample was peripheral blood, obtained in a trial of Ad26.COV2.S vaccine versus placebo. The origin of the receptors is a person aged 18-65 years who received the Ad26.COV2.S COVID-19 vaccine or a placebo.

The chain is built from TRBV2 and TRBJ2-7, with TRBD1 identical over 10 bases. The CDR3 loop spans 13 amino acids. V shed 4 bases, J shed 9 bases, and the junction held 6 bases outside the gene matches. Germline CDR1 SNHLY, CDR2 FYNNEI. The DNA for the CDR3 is TGTGCCAGCAGTGCGGGACAGGGGATGGGGCAGTACTTC. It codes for CASSAGQGMGQYF. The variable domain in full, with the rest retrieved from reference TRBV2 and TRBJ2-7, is EPEVTQTPSHQVTQMGQEVILRCVPISNHLYFYWYRQILGQKVEFLVSFYNNEISEKSEIFDDQFSVERPDGSNFTLKIRSTKLEDSAMYFCASSAGQGMGQYFGPGTRLTVT.

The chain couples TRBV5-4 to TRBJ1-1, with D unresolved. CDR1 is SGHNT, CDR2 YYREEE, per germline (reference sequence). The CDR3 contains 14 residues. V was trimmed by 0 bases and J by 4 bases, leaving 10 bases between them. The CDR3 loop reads CASSLVEVGTEAFF. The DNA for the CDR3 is TGTGCCAGCAGCTTGGTGGAGGTAGGCACTGAAGCTTTCTTT.

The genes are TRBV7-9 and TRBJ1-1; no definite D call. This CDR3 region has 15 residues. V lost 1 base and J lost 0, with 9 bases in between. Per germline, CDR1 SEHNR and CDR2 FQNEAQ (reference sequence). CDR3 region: CASSLDVNMNTEAFF. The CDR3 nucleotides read TGTGCCAGCAGCTTAGATGTTAACATGAACACTGAAGCTTTCTTT.

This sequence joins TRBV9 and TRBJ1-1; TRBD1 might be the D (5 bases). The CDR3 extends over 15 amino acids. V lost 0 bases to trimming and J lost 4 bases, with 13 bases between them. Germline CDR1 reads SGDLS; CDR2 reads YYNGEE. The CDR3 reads CASSVVLGETTEAFF. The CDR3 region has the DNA TGTGCCAGCAGCGTAGTTCTGGGGGAGACCACTGAAGCTTTCTTT.

DNA of the CDR3: TGTGCCATCAGTCCGGGACTAGCGGCATACAATGAGCAGTTCTTC. Residues: CAISPGLAAYNEQFF. The chain combines TRBV10-3 with TRBJ2-1; 11 nucleotides agree with TRBD2. With 5 bases clipped from V and 4 bases from J, the junction kept 4 bases outside the gene matches. The CDR3 spans 15 residues. In germline, CDR1 is ENHRY, CDR2 SYGVKD.

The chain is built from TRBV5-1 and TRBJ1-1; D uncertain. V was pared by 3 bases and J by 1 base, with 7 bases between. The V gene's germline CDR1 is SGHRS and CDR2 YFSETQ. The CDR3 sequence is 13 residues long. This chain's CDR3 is CASSWGSNTEAFF. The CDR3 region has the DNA TGCGCCAGCAGCTGGGGATCGAACACTGAAGCTTTCTTT.

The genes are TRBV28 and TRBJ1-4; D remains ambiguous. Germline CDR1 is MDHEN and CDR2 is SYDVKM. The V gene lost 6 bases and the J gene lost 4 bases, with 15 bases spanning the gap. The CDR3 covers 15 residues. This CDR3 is CASSLRADYNEKLFF. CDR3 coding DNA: TGTGCCAGCAGCCTCCGGGCAGACTATAATGAAAAACTGTTTTTT. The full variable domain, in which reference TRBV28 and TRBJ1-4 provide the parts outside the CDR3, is DVKVTQSSRYLVKRTGEKVFLECVQDMDHENMFWYRQDPGLGLRLIYFSYDVKMKEKGDIPEGYSVSREKKERFSLILESASTNQTSMYLCASSLRADYNEKLFFGSGTQLSVL.